These 29 T cell receptor beta chains originate from one sample sequenced in a study of glioma-infiltrating T cells. The iRepertoire nested amplicon-rescue multiplex PCR amplified TCR alpha and beta CDR3s from RNA. TCRdb reprocessed the multiplex PCR reads via MiXCR and lists one record per CDR3 protein. The data show approximately 190,000 distinct CDR3 sequences, over 30% seen once. The sequenced sample was glioma tissue, nonneoplastic brain tissue, or PBMCs (not recorded which). Every receptor here comes from a human donor with low-grade glioma or glioblastoma, undergoing nonglioma brain surgery, or in good health (not recorded which).

V usage is TRBV6-2 or TRBV6-3 and J usage is TRBJ1-2, with D possibly TRBD1 on 5 matching bases. The CDR3 is 14 amino acids. CDR1 MNHEY and CDR2 SVGEGT come from the germline V gene. CDR3 DNA: TGTGTTAGCAGTAGGGGCGGCTCCGCCTATGGCTACACCTTC. This encodes CVSSRGGSAYGYTF.

The J gene is TRBJ2-3, the V gene TRBV5-1, with TRBD1 matching 9 bases. V was clipped by 3 bases and J by 6 bases; unmatched bases: 11. This CDR3 region has 16 residues. Germline V gene sequence: CDR1 SGHRS, CDR2 YFSETQ. The CDR3 coding sequence is TGCGCCAGCAGCTCGAGTCCCGGGACAGGGTTGGATACGCAGTATTTT. Translation gives CASSSSPGTGLDTQYF.

Notes on this clonotype: No conserved phenylalanine or tryptophan ends this CDR3, so it is likely a read error. The chain couples TRBV19 to TRBJ2-3, with D tentatively TRBD2 (5 bases). CDR1 LNHDA and CDR2 SQIVND come from the germline V gene (reference sequence). The CDR3 length is 16 residues. The V gene lost 7 bases and the J gene lost 2 bases, with 19 bases spanning the gap. CDR3 sequence reads: CASTAGVSRFTDTQYL. CDR3 in DNA: TGTGCCAGTACGGCGGGCGTTTCACGGTTCACAGATACGCAGTATCTT.

This clonotype was seen only once. A read error may be the cause here, since a much bigger clone is one base away. The genes are TRBV2 and TRBJ1-1, with a tentative D call TRBD1 (5 bases). This CDR3 comprises 15 residues. The germline V gene has CDR1 SNHLY and CDR2 FYNNEI. Trimming pared 8 bases from V and 10 bases from J, leaving 26 bases between. The CDR3 nucleotides read TGTGCCAGCGCCCTGGGGGGAGGGAACCCCACACGAGCTTTCTTT. It specifies CASALGGGNPTRAFF.

Many counts were recorded for this clonotype. V gene TRBV7-6 combines with J gene TRBJ1-1; 8 bases are shared with TRBD1. The ends lost 5 bases at V and 0 bases at J; junction bases unmatched: 5. In germline, CDR1 is SGHVS, CDR2 FNYEAQ. The CDR3 runs 15 residues. Here the CDR3 DNA reads TGTGCCAGCAGCCCGGGACAGGACATGAACACTGAAGCTTTCTTT. This sequence encodes CASSPGQDMNTEAFF.

This clonotype was picked up a small number of times. The chain employs TRBV7-6 and TRBJ2-7; 9 bases fit TRBD2. The V gene's germline CDR1 is SGHVS and CDR2 FNYEAQ. The CDR3 sequence is 17 residues long. Trimming cost V 4 bases and J 7 bases; bases outside gene matches: 17. The CDR3 DNA is TGTGCCAGCAGCTGGGGCGGGGGGGCTAGCGGTCCTTTGGAGCAGTACTTC. It encodes CASSWGGGASGPLEQYF.

This clonotype was detected ten times or more. V is TRBV20-1 and J is TRBJ2-3; 8 bases map to TRBD2. V was clipped by 2 bases and J by 5 bases; unmatched bases: 12. There are 16 residues in the CDR3. Germline V lookup: CDR1 DFQATT, CDR2 SNEGSKA (reference sequence). The CDR3 loop is CSARPRAGARGDTQYF. The DNA for the CDR3 is TGCAGTGCTAGACCGAGAGCGGGGGCGAGAGGAGATACGCAGTATTTT.

This clonotype has just a few counts. Written as DNA, the CDR3 is TGCGCCAGCAGCTTGGTAGCGGAAGGTTACGAGCAGTACTTC. Protein product: CASSLVAEGYEQYF. V usage is TRBV5-1 and J usage is TRBJ2-7, with D possibly matching TRBD2 (6 bases). Deletions cut 0 bases from V and 4 bases from J, with 11 bases between. The CDR3 sequence is 14 residues long. Germline V gene data show CDR1 as SGHRS and CDR2 as YFSETQ.

This clonotype was counted many times. The CDR3 DNA is TGTGCCAGCAGTTACTCGGACGGGTGGAGGGGCTACACCTTC. This codes for CASSYSDGWRGYTF. This rearrangement joins TRBV27 to TRBJ1-2, with no clear D. Germline CDR1 is MNHEY and CDR2 is SMNVEV (reference sequence). The V and J ends lost 4 bases and 8 bases respectively, with 17 bases between them. The CDR3 totals 14 residues.

About this clonotype itself: This may be a read error: a much more frequent sequence differs by one nucleotide. The rearrangement uses TRBV20-1 and TRBJ2-7; 10 bases map to TRBD2. Germline V CDR1 and CDR2: DFQATT, SNEGSKA (reference sequence). With V trimmed by 7 bases and J by 2 bases, 8 bases remained unmatched. The CDR3 runs to 14 residues. Here the CDR3 DNA reads TGCAGTGATACAGCGGGAGGGGGGACCTACGAGCAGTACTTC. It translates to CSDTAGGGTYEQYF.

The chain carries TRBV12-5 and TRBJ1-5; D is perhaps TRBD1 (6 bases). Per germline, CDR1 LGHNT and CDR2 FRNRAP. Trimming cost V 0 bases and J 2 bases, with 17 bases left between them. This CDR3 has 18 residues. The CDR3 coding sequence is TGTGCTAGTGGTTTGGTACGTGGGGGCGGGGGGGGCAATCAGCCCCAGCATTTT. This sequence encodes CASGLVRGGGGGNQPQHF. Supplemented by reference TRBV12-5 and TRBJ1-5, the full variable domain reads DARVTQTPRHKVTEMGQEVTMRCQPILGHNTVFWYRQTMMQGLELLAYFRNRAPLDDSGMPKDRFSAEMPDATLATLKIQPSEPRDSAVYFCASGLVRGGGGGNQPQHFGDGTRLSIL.

The gene calls are TRBV20-1 and TRBJ2-7, with a weak D call TRBD2 (6 bases). V lost 6 bases to trimming and J lost 3 bases, with 21 bases between them. The CDR3 is 15 amino acids. Germline-derived CDR1 and CDR2 are DFQATT and SNEGSKA (reference sequence). The CDR3 nucleotides are TGCAGTGCCAGTAGAACCCGTGGCGGGAACTACGAGCAGTACTTC. Its protein product is CSASRTRGGNYEQYF.

About this clonotype: A single base separates this from a much larger clone, so it may be a read error. J is TRBJ2-7 and V is TRBV4-3, with a tentative D call TRBD1 (5 bases). The CDR3 is 15 residues long. Per the germline V gene, CDR1 is LGHNA and CDR2 is YSLEER. The germline V and J ends were trimmed by 8 bases and 0 bases, with 17 bases remaining between them. CDR3 region: CASWGTQGVSYEQYF. Written as DNA, the CDR3 is TGCGCCAGCTGGGGCACCCAGGGTGTCTCCTACGAGCAGTACTTC.

The rearrangement links TRBV11-2 to TRBJ2-5, with TRBD1 matching over 7 bases. The junction had 8 bases not matched to a gene; V was cut back by 2 bases and J by 5 bases. The germline CDR1 and CDR2 sequences are SGHAT and FQNNGV. This CDR3 comprises 15 residues. CDR3 DNA sequence: TGTGCCAGCAGCTTAAGCCGACAGGGTTTGGAGACCCAGTACTTC. Translation gives CASSLSRQGLETQYF.

V and J are TRBV5-1 and TRBJ2-7, with TRBD2 identical over 7 bases. With 3 bases clipped from V and 2 bases from J, the junction kept 11 bases outside the gene matches. The CDR3 runs 16 residues. CDR1 and CDR2 (germline): SGHRS, YFSETQ. CDR3 sequence reads: CASSSLEQGGAYEQYF. CDR3 coding DNA: TGCGCCAGCAGCTCTCTCGAGCAGGGAGGGGCCTACGAGCAGTACTTC. The complete variable domain, with remaining parts taken from reference TRBV5-1 and TRBJ2-7, reads KAGVTQTPRYLIKTRGQQVTLSCSPISGHRSVSWYQQTPGQGLQFLFEYFSETQRNKGNFPGRFSGRQFSNSRSEMNVSTLELGDSALYLCASSSLEQGGAYEQYFGPGTRLTVT.

In its sample, this clonotype was seen many times. The V call is TRBV28, the J call TRBJ1-5, with D unclear. CDR1 and CDR2 (germline): MDHEN, SYDVKM. V was pared by 5 bases and J by 6 bases, with 8 bases between. This CDR3 is built from 12 residues. The CDR3: CASSISGQPQHF. In DNA form, the CDR3 reads TGTGCCAGCAGTATTTCAGGTCAGCCCCAGCATTTT.

Of note for this clonotype: Being one base from a much bigger clone, this may be a read error. The rearrangement links TRBV11-2 to TRBJ2-1; 12 nucleotides line up with TRBD2. Germline CDR1 SGHAT, CDR2 FQNNGV. The CDR3 is made up of 18 amino acids. The CDR3 reads CASRRITGLAGIYNEQFF. The CDR3 nucleotides are TGCGCCAGCAGACGAATTACTGGACTAGCGGGGATCTACAATGAGCAGTTCTTC. The full variable domain, with the rest looked up from reference TRBV11-2 and TRBJ2-1, is EAGVAQSPRYKIIEKRQSVAFWCNPISGHATLYWYQQILGQGPKLLIQFQNNGVVDDSQLPKDRFSAERLKGVDSTLKIQPAKLEDSAVYLCASRRITGLAGIYNEQFFGPGTRLTVL.

Regarding this clonotype: The junction departs from germline at one end; a sequencing error may be responsible. J is TRBJ2-5 and V is TRBV12-3 or TRBV12-4; possibly TRBD1 for D (7 bases). The CDR3 has 15 amino acids. CDR3 sequence: CAISPRQGGGETQYF. The CDR3 DNA follows: TGTGCCATCAGTCCACGACAGGGAGGTGGAGAGACCCAGTACTTC.

In this sample, this clonotype turned up many times. This sequence joins TRBV7-3 and TRBJ2-1; D uncertain. The CDR3 has 15 residues. The V end lost 5 bases, the J end lost 4 bases, and 15 bases lay between the germline ends. Germline-derived CDR1 and CDR2 are SGHTA and FQGTGA. The CDR3 coding sequence is TGTGCCAGCAGCCCCGAATCGTCTAGTTACAATGAGCAGTTCTTC. Encoded protein: CASSPESSSYNEQFF.

In this sample, this clonotype turned up many times. The chain uses TRBV6-5 and TRBJ2-3; D may be TRBD2 (5 bases). The CDR3 spans 18 residues. V was trimmed by 2 bases and J by 1 base, leaving 19 bases between them. Germline lookup yields CDR1 MNHEY and CDR2 SVGAGI. The CDR3 DNA reads as TGTGCCAGCAGTTACACCCCAGGACTGACTATCGGCACAGATACGCAGTATTTT. Encoded protein: CASSYTPGLTIGTDTQYF.

The J gene is TRBJ2-2, the V gene TRBV29-1, with D perhaps TRBD1 (6 bases). CDR3 length: 13 residues. The V gene lost 6 bases and the J gene lost 4 bases, with 12 bases spanning the gap. Germline assignment: CDR1 SQVTM and CDR2 ANQGSEA. DNA of the CDR3: TGCAGCGTGACAGGACAGATCACCGGGGAGCTGTTTTTT. Translating gives CSVTGQITGELFF.

This clonotype occurred many times. CDR3 DNA: TGTGCCATCAGTGAAGGTACAGATACGCAGTATTTT. Translated: CAISEGTDTQYF. V is TRBV10-3 and J is TRBJ2-3; D not certain. The CDR3 has 12 amino acids. Germline V lookup: CDR1 ENHRY, CDR2 SYGVKD. Trimming pared 3 bases from V and 3 bases from J, leaving 4 bases between.

The chain employs TRBV5-4 and TRBJ1-1, with D perhaps matching TRBD1 (5 bases). The V end lost 5 bases, the J end lost 0 bases, and 11 bases lay between the germline ends. CDR3 length: 14 residues. The germline V gene has CDR1 SGHNT and CDR2 YYREEE (reference sequence). CDR3 in amino acids: CASRGLTVNTEAFF. The DNA for the CDR3 is TGTGCCAGCAGAGGCTTGACAGTGAACACTGAAGCTTTCTTT.

This clonotype was counted at least ten times. The rearrangement links TRBV6-6 to TRBJ2-5; D might be TRBD2 (6 bases). Germline V CDR1 and CDR2: MNHNY, SVGAGI (reference sequence). V was pared by 0 bases and J by 6 bases, with 8 bases between. CDR3 length: 13 residues. CDR3 DNA: TGTGCCAGCAGTTACTCCGGGGGACAGACCCAGTACTTC. As protein: CASSYSGGQTQYF.

This clonotype has just one count. It may be a read error: a sequence one base away is much more abundant. This chain connects TRBV6-2 or TRBV6-3 to TRBJ2-2, with a weak D call TRBD2 (5 bases). The V gene's germline CDR1 is MNHEY and CDR2 SVGEGT. The ends were cut back, 8 bases at V and 13 bases at J, with 23 bases in the middle. The CDR3 sequence is 14 residues long. CDR3 sequence: CASQDSSGTWGLFF. As DNA, the CDR3 is TGTGCCAGCCAGGACTCCTCCGGCACCTGGGGGCTGTTTTTT.

The gene calls are TRBV20-1 and TRBJ2-3; D unclear. Trimming removed 5 bases at V and 1 base at J, with 13 bases between. This CDR3 region has 14 residues. CDR1 and CDR2 from the germline V gene are DFQATT and SNEGSKA (reference sequence). CDR3 DNA: TGCAGTGCTCGAGCCGGAGCAGGCACAGATACGCAGTATTTT. This translates into CSARAGAGTDTQYF.

Concerning this clonotype: This may be a read error: a much more frequent sequence differs by one nucleotide. The gene calls are TRBV6-1 and TRBJ2-5; D assignment may be TRBD1 or TRBD2 (7 bases each). This CDR3 has 12 amino acids. With 10 bases removed from V and 4 bases from J, the gap between germline ends came to 13 bases. Germline CDR1 MNHNS, CDR2 SASEGT. CDR3 region: CAIRGGRETQYF. CDR3 coding DNA: TGTGCCATCAGGGGGGGTCGAGAGACCCAGTACTTC.

The chain combines TRBV4-1 with TRBJ2-1; D not certain. V was pared by 4 bases and J by 10 bases, with 14 bases between. The CDR3 covers 13 residues. Germline V gene data show CDR1 as MGHRA and CDR2 as YSYEKL. CDR3 protein: CASSLLRQGEQFF. CDR3 nucleotides: TGCGCCAGCAGCCTTCTGAGACAAGGCGAGCAGTTCTTC.

This chain links TRBV19 with TRBJ1-5, with TRBD1 matching over 9 bases. Per the germline V gene, CDR1 is LNHDA and CDR2 is SQIVND (reference sequence). J was trimmed by 4 bases and V by 3 bases; bases with no gene match: 7. The CDR3 has 16 amino acids. In DNA form, the CDR3 reads TGTGCCAGTAGTATGCAACAGGGGGCGCGAAATCAGCCCCAGCATTTT. Protein sequence: CASSMQQGARNQPQHF.